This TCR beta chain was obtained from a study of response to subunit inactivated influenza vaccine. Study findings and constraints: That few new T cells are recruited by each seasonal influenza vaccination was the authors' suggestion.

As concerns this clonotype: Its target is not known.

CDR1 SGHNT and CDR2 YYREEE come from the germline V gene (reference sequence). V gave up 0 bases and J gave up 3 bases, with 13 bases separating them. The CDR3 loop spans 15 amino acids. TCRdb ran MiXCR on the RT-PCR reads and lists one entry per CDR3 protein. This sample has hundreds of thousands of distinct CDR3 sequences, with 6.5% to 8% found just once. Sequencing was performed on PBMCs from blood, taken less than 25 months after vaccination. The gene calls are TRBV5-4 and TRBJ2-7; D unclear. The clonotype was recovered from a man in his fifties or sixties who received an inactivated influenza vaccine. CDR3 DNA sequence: TGTGCCAGCAGCTTGGGTGTTGGCGGCTACTACGAGCAGTACTTC. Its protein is CASSLGVGGYYEQYF.